The 25 T cell receptor beta chains in this list originate from one sample, sequenced in a study of vaccination and CD4 T cells after COVID-19. These TCRs' antigens remain unknown. Cultured CD4+ T-cell DNA underwent Oncomine TCR Beta short-read sequencing. TCRdb independently ran MiXCR on the PCR reads; one entry per CDR3 protein. The table records approximately 15,000 distinct CDR3 sequences, approximately 49% of them present only once. Time point described: late sampling 161 to 241 days after vaccination in three convalescent patients. The treatment denotes: roughly 11-day PBMC culture with coronavirus spike peptide pools or control peptides (ViraFEST assay). Sequencing was performed on CD4+ T cells from blood, cultured in vitro, taken about 7 months after SARS-CoV-2 vaccination. The receptors come from a human donor who had recovered from COVID-19.

The chain combines TRBV7-2 with TRBJ2-1; 9 nucleotides align to TRBD2. CDR1 SGHTA and CDR2 FQGNSA come from the germline V gene. The CDR3 runs to 17 residues. Trimming removed 6 bases from V and 9 bases from J; junction bases left unmatched: 18. The DNA of the CDR3 is TGTGCCAGCAGTCTTAACCCTCCGGGACTAGCCTTCTTTGAGCAGTTCTTC. Amino acids: CASSLNPPGLAFFEQFF.

The chain employs TRBV20-1 and TRBJ2-3; no clear D gene. CDR3 size: 12 residues. The germline V and J ends were trimmed by 4 bases and 1 base, with 6 bases remaining between them. Germline CDR1 is DFQATT and CDR2 is SNEGSKA (reference sequence). Here the CDR3 reads CSANGGTDTQYF. The CDR3 DNA follows: TGCAGTGCTAACGGCGGCACAGATACGCAGTATTTT.

This clonotype was found a few times. The J gene is TRBJ2-1, the V gene TRBV20-1; D remains ambiguous. CDR1 is DFQATT, CDR2 SNEGSKA, per germline (reference sequence). The V gene lost 7 bases and the J gene lost 0 bases, with 16 bases spanning the gap. The CDR3 spans 15 residues. CDR3 in amino acids: CSGLGFSSSYNEQFF. The DNA of the CDR3 is TGCAGTGGTCTTGGTTTTTCGAGCTCCTACAATGAGCAGTTCTTC.

This clonotype was found a few times. CDR3 amino acids: CASSPGQGNQPQHF. The CDR3 coding sequence is TGTGCCAGCAGCCCGGGACAGGGGAATCAGCCCCAGCATTTT. The chain employs TRBV7-9 and TRBJ1-5; 10 positions match TRBD1. The length of the CDR3 is 14 residues. Trimming took 5 bases from V and 4 from J; bases not matched to a gene: 2. Looked up from germline, CDR1 is SEHNR and CDR2 is FQNEAQ (reference sequence).

V is TRBV6-2 or TRBV6-3 and J is TRBJ1-5; possibly TRBD1 for D (6 bases). Germline V gives CDR1 MNHEY, CDR2 SVGEGT. The ends were cut back, 6 bases at V and 3 bases at J, with 15 bases in the middle. The CDR3 loop spans 15 amino acids. CDR3 region: CASRTSGGHNQPQHF. Written as DNA, the CDR3 is TGTGCCAGCAGGACATCCGGGGGGCACAATCAGCCCCAGCATTTT.

In this sample, this clonotype turned up a few times. V gene TRBV7-2 combines with J gene TRBJ2-7; D ambiguous. The germline V gene encodes CDR1 SGHTA and CDR2 FQGNSA. The CDR3 covers 14 residues. Trimming cost V 0 bases and J 0 bases, with 6 bases left between them. CDR3: CASSLAGPSYEQYF. The CDR3 DNA sequence: TGTGCCAGCAGCTTAGCTGGTCCCTCCTACGAGCAGTACTTC. Full variable domain (rest looked up from reference TRBV7-2 and TRBJ2-7): GAGVSQSPSNKVTEKGKDVELRCDPISGHTALYWYRQSLGQGLEFLIYFQGNSAPDKSGLPSDRFSAERTGGSVSTLTIQRTQQEDSAVYLCASSLAGPSYEQYFGPGTRLTVT.

This chain joins TRBV2 and TRBJ2-7; 7 bases fit TRBD1. CDR1 SNHLY and CDR2 FYNNEI come from the germline V gene. The CDR3 length is 14 residues. After removal of 6 bases from V and 1 base from J, the junction contained 6 bases not matched to a gene. CDR3 coding DNA: TGTGCCAGCAGAGACAGGGTCTTATCCTACGAGCAGTACTTC. This encodes CASRDRVLSYEQYF.

This clonotype was seen only a few times. The chain links TRBV7-9 to TRBJ1-2; 7 bases line up with TRBD1. The trim removed 0 bases at V and 12 bases at J, leaving 4 bases unmatched. This CDR3 is built from 12 residues. Germline CDR1 and CDR2: SEHNR and FQNEAQ (reference sequence). In DNA, the CDR3 is TGTGCCAGCAGCTTAGCCGGGACAGTGAACACCTTC. Protein sequence: CASSLAGTVNTF.

The chain joins TRBV20-1 to TRBJ2-5; TRBD2 agrees at 11 bases. CDR1 DFQATT and CDR2 SNEGSKA come from the germline V gene (reference sequence). The CDR3 runs 17 residues. V dropped 3 bases and J dropped 2; count of bases not matched to a gene: 11. CDR3 sequence: CSASAMQLAGEQETQYF. The CDR3, as DNA: TGCAGTGCTAGCGCGATGCAACTAGCGGGAGAACAAGAGACCCAGTACTTC.

The chain has TRBV19 and TRBJ1-2, with D perhaps matching TRBD1 (5 bases). The CDR3 runs 15 residues. The V gene lost 5 bases and the J gene lost 8 bases, with 21 bases spanning the gap. Germline V gene lookup returns CDR1 LNHDA and CDR2 SQIVND (reference sequence). The CDR3, as DNA: TGTGCCAGTAGTCCAAGACCTCAGGGAAGTCGAGGCTACACCTTC. Translation: CASSPRPQGSRGYTF.

This sequence joins TRBV7-8 and TRBJ2-5; weak D call: TRBD2 (6 bases). Per the germline V gene, CDR1 is SGHVS and CDR2 is FQNEAQ. V was pared by 1 base and J by 2 bases, with 11 bases between. The length of the CDR3 is 15 residues. CDR3 in DNA: TGTGCCAGCAGCTTAGAACTAGCATTGCAAGAGACCCAGTACTTC. This translates into CASSLELALQETQYF.

CDR3 loop: CASSPWTGGKAFF. The CDR3 DNA sequence: TGTGCCAGCAGCCCCTGGACAGGGGGGAAAGCTTTCTTT. This chain joins TRBV7-3 and TRBJ1-1; 10 bases map to TRBD1. This CDR3 spans 13 amino acids. Germline V gene lookup returns CDR1 SGHTA and CDR2 FQGTGA. V lost 5 bases and J lost 9; bases outside the gene matches: 6.

A few counts support this clonotype. The chain recombines TRBV24-1 with TRBJ2-7; possible D gene TRBD2, 5 bases. From germline, CDR1 is KGHDR and CDR2 SFDVKD. The V end lost 5 bases, the J end lost 3 bases, and 22 bases lay between the germline ends. This CDR3 spans 17 amino acids. DNA for the CDR3: TGTGCCACCAGTGCCCCCGGAGGTGTCCAGGTTTACTACGAGCAGTACTTC. It specifies CATSAPGGVQVYYEQYF.

In its sample, this clonotype was seen a few times. This chain joins TRBV6-2 or TRBV6-3 and TRBJ1-5; D remains ambiguous. V dropped 2 bases and J dropped 9 bases, with 8 bases sitting between them. The CDR3 spans 12 residues. Germline V gene lookup returns CDR1 MNHEY and CDR2 SVGEGT. In DNA, the CDR3 is TGTGCCAGCAGTTACAGGTACGCGCCCCAGCATTTT. It codes for CASSYRYAPQHF.

The chain uses TRBV20-1 and TRBJ1-5, with D possibly TRBD1 on 5 matching bases. Deletions cut 4 bases from V and 5 bases from J, with 12 bases between. CDR3 size: 13 residues. The germline CDR1 and CDR2 sequences are DFQATT and SNEGSKA (reference sequence). DNA for the CDR3: TGCAGTGCTAAACCGTGGGGGGATCAGCCCCAGCATTTT. It is translated as CSAKPWGDQPQHF.

The J gene is TRBJ1-2, the V gene TRBV7-2; 7 bases map to TRBD1. The CDR3 spans 18 residues. V was pared by 6 bases and J by 2 bases, with 18 bases of the junction left unmatched. CDR1 and CDR2 (germline): SGHTA, FQGNSA. Here the CDR3 DNA reads TGTGCCAGCAGTATACACGACAGGGCCAGATGGGTGAACTATGGCTACACCTTC. It yields the protein CASSIHDRARWVNYGYTF.

V gene TRBV20-1 combines with J gene TRBJ1-5, with a weak D call TRBD1 (5 bases). There are 13 residues in the CDR3. Germline CDR1 DFQATT, CDR2 SNEGSKA (reference sequence). Deletions cut 6 bases from V and 0 bases from J, with 9 bases between. The CDR3 nucleotides are TGCAGTGCGGCGGGGGTTAGCAATCAGCCCCAGCATTTT. This translates into CSAAGVSNQPQHF.

There are a few counts of this clonotype. The chain uses TRBV7-3 and TRBJ1-5, with 9 bases that match TRBD1. Losses at the gene ends were 5 bases for V and 2 bases for J; bases not matched to a gene: 16. In germline, CDR1 is SGHTA, CDR2 FQGTGA. The CDR3 consists of 19 residues. In DNA, the CDR3 is TGTGCCAGCAGCCCGAGAGTAAAGGACAGGGGAGATGGCAATCAGCCCCAGCATTTT. This sequence encodes CASSPRVKDRGDGNQPQHF.

The V call is TRBV4-2, the J call TRBJ2-3, with unresolved D. This CDR3 spans 15 amino acids. The germline V gene has CDR1 LGHNA and CDR2 YNFKEQ. Trimming pared 0 bases from V and 2 bases from J, leaving 9 bases between. CDR3 DNA: TGTGCCAGCAGCCAAGAGTCCAGGTACACAGATACGCAGTATTTT. As protein: CASSQESRYTDTQYF.

The J gene is TRBJ2-5, the V gene TRBV7-6; D may be TRBD1 or TRBD2 (5 bases each). The CDR3 covers 15 residues. Trimming removed 1 base at V and 5 bases at J, with 14 bases between. Germline lookup yields CDR1 SGHVS and CDR2 FNYEAQ. Here the CDR3 reads CASSLVLSRDETQYF. DNA of the CDR3: TGTGCCAGCAGCTTAGTATTGTCCAGGGACGAGACCCAGTACTTC. The variable domain in full, with the rest retrieved from reference TRBV7-6 and TRBJ2-5, is GAGVSQSPRYKVTKRGQDVALRCDPISGHVSLYWYRQALGQGPEFLTYFNYEAQQDKSGLPNDRFSAERPEGSISTLTIQRTEQRDSAMYRCASSLVLSRDETQYFGPGTRLLVL.

This chain joins TRBV7-3 and TRBJ2-3; D gene ambiguous. Trimming removed 4 bases at V and 6 bases at J, with 8 bases between. The germline V gene has CDR1 SGHTA and CDR2 FQGTGA. CDR3 length: 12 amino acids. The CDR3 sequence is CASSSTGDTQYF. DNA for the CDR3: TGTGCCAGCAGCTCTACGGGCGATACGCAGTATTTT.

The gene calls are TRBV20-1 and TRBJ1-2; tentatively, D is TRBD1 (5 bases). The germline CDR1 and CDR2 sequences are DFQATT and SNEGSKA (reference sequence). V lost 3 bases, J lost 1 base, and 9 bases lay in between. The CDR3 runs 13 residues. CDR3 bases: TGCAGTGCTAGGGACACCAGTAACTATGGCTACACCTTC. Its protein product is CSARDTSNYGYTF.

V usage is TRBV2 and J usage is TRBJ2-5; TRBD1 is a possible D gene (5 bases). There are 14 residues in the CDR3. Trimming stripped 5 bases from V and 4 bases from J, with 14 bases between. Germline V gene data show CDR1 as SNHLY and CDR2 as FYNNEI. The CDR3 nucleotides are TGTGCCAGCAGTCGAGACCGACAGTTAGAGACCCAGTACTTC. Its translation: CASSRDRQLETQYF.

The chain combines TRBV7-9 with TRBJ2-7; 7 nucleotides line up with TRBD1. Unmatched junction bases numbered 4, after V lost 0 bases and J lost 5 bases. Germline V lookup: CDR1 SEHNR, CDR2 FQNEAQ (reference sequence). The CDR3 consists of 14 residues. CDR3 DNA: TGTGCCAGCAGCTTAGCTGGGACAGATAACGAGCAGTACTTC. Translation gives CASSLAGTDNEQYF.

V gene TRBV7-2 combines with J gene TRBJ1-1; unclear D gene. V lost 1 base and J lost 4, with 7 bases in between. The CDR3 runs to 13 residues. Germline V gene data show CDR1 as SGHTA and CDR2 as FQGNSA. Here the CDR3 reads CASSLGGTTEAFF. CDR3 DNA: TGTGCCAGCAGCTTAGGGGGAACCACTGAAGCTTTCTTT. The full variable domain, its missing parts supplied by reference TRBV7-2 and TRBJ1-1, is GAGVSQSPSNKVTEKGKDVELRCDPISGHTALYWYRQSLGQGLEFLIYFQGNSAPDKSGLPSDRFSAERTGGSVSTLTIQRTQQEDSAVYLCASSLGGTTEAFFGQGTRLTVV.